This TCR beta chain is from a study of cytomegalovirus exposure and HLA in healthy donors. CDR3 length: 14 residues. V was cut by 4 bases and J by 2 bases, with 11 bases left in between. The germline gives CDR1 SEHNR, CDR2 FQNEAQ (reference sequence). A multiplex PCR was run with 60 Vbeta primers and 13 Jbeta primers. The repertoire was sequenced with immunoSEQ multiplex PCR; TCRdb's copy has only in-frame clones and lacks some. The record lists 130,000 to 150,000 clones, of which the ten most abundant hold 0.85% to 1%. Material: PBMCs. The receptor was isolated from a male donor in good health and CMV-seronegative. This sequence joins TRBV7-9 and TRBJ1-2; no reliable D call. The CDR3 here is CASSSGLENYGYTF. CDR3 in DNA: TGTGCCAGCAGCTCCGGGTTGGAGAACTATGGCTACACCTTC.